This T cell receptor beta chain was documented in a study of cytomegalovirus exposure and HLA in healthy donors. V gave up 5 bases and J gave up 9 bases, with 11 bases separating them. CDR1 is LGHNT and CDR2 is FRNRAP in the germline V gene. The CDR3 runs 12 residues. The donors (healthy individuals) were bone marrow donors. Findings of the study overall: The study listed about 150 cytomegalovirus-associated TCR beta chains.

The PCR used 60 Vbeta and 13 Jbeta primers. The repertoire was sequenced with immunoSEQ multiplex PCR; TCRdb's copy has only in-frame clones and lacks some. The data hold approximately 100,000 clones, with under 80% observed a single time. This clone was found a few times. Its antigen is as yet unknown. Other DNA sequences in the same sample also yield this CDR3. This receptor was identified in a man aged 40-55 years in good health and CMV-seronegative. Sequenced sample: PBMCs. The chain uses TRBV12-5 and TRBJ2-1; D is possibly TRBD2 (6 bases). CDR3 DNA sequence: TGTGCTAGTGGTACCTCGCGGGGTGAGCAGTTCTTC. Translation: CASGTSRGEQFF.